This passage covers 19 T cell receptor beta chains from one sample sequenced in a study of OX40 agonist ivuxolimab in advanced cancers. Clones were read by immunoSEQ multiplex PCR, and TCRdb kept only the in-frame ones, dropping some. The sample carries over 55,000 clones, approximately 80% recorded once. Material: CD4+ or CD8+ T cells sorted from blood, obtained in a trial of the OX40 agonist ivuxolimab. The origin of the receptors is an adult with an advanced solid tumor such as melanoma, head and neck, liver or kidney cancer.

This chain joins TRBV5-1 and TRBJ2-1; unclear D gene. V was clipped by 4 bases and J by 9 bases, with 20 bases between them. The CDR3 is 15 residues long. CDR1 is SGHRS, CDR2 YFSETQ, per germline. As DNA, the CDR3 is TGCGCCAGCAGCCCTGATCGCCCGGGTCACGGTGAGCAGTTCTTC. Translating it yields CASSPDRPGHGEQFF.

The V gene is TRBV29-1, the J gene TRBJ1-1, with D possibly matching TRBD1 (6 bases). CDR1 is SQVTM and CDR2 is ANQGSEA in the germline V gene. V shed 8 bases and J shed 0 bases, with 28 bases lying between them. The CDR3 spans 18 residues. The CDR3 nucleotides read TGCAGCCCCGGGGGGGGCCCCATGCGAAACCTAATGAACACTGAAGCTTTCTTT. Residues: CSPGGGPMRNLMNTEAFF. The whole variable domain, remainder taken from reference TRBV29-1 and TRBJ1-1, is SAVISQKPSRDICQRGTSLTIQCQVDSQVTMMFWYRQQPGQSLTLIATANQGSEATYESGFVIDKFPISRPNLTFSTLTVSNMSPEDSSIYLCSPGGGPMRNLMNTEAFFGQGTRLTVV.

V usage is TRBV30 and J usage is TRBJ2-7; D is ambiguous. Germline V CDR1 and CDR2: GTSNPN, SVGIG (reference sequence). The CDR3 consists of 13 residues. V was trimmed by 2 bases and J by 2 bases, leaving 10 bases between them. CDR3 in DNA: TGTGCCTGGAGTCCGTTTAGTCCCTACGAGCAGTACTTC. It translates to CAWSPFSPYEQYF. Drawing the rest from reference TRBV30 and TRBJ2-7, the complete variable domain is SQTIHQWPATLVQPVGSPLSLECTVEGTSNPNLYWYRQAAGRGLQLLFYSVGIGQISSEVPQNLSASRPQDRQFILSSKKLLLSDSGFYLCAWSPFSPYEQYFGPGTRLTVT.

The table lists this clone with a few counts. The rearrangement links TRBV10-3 to TRBJ2-1; D possibly corresponds to TRBD1 (6 bases). Trimming cost V 0 bases and J 4 bases, with 10 bases left between them. CDR3 length: 15 amino acids. The germline CDR1 and CDR2 sequences are ENHRY and SYGVKD. The CDR3 reads CAISESRGNYNEQFF. The CDR3 coding sequence is TGTGCCATCAGTGAGTCCAGGGGCAATTACAATGAGCAGTTCTTC.

This clone was seen a few times. The rearrangement uses TRBV19 and TRBJ2-1, with 9 bases matching TRBD2. After removal of 9 bases from V and 1 base from J, the junction contained 4 bases not matched to a gene. Germline CDR1 LNHDA, CDR2 SQIVND (reference sequence). This CDR3 is 14 amino acids long. The CDR3 coding sequence is TGTGCCAGCGTAGCGGGAGTGTCCTACAATGAGCAGTTCTTC. Encoded protein: CASVAGVSYNEQFF.

The V gene is TRBV5-6, the J gene TRBJ1-1, with D hard to call. CDR1 SGHDT and CDR2 YYEEEE come from the germline V gene. The CDR3 is made up of 13 amino acids. V was trimmed by 2 bases and J by 8 bases, leaving 13 bases between them. CDR3 bases: TGTGCCAGCAGCTTTTTAAGTTCGAAGGAAGCTTTCTTT. Translating it yields CASSFLSSKEAFF.

The gene calls are TRBV5-1 and TRBJ1-4, with 9 bases that match TRBD1. CDR3 size: 14 residues. Germline V gives CDR1 SGHRS, CDR2 YFSETQ. V shed 2 bases, J shed 7 bases, and the junction held 3 bases outside the gene matches. Here the CDR3 DNA reads TGCGCCAGCAGCTTACAGGGGGCAGGTGAAAAACTGTTTTTT. Translating it yields CASSLQGAGEKLFF.

The chain is built from TRBV5-4 and TRBJ2-1, with TRBD2 as a possible D gene (5 bases). The ends were cut back, 4 bases at V and 10 bases at J, with 9 bases in the middle. Per the germline V gene, CDR1 is SGHNT and CDR2 is YYREEE (reference sequence). The CDR3 length is 11 residues. The CDR3 is CASSISGEQFF. The CDR3 DNA reads TGTGCCAGCAGCATTTCGGGGGAGCAGTTCTTC.

This chain joins TRBV15 and TRBJ1-2, with 8 bases fitting TRBD1. Germline lookup yields CDR1 LNHNV and CDR2 YYDKDF (reference sequence). This CDR3 has 17 amino acids. V lost 0 bases and J lost 7; bases outside the gene matches: 13. CDR3 in amino acids: CATSRDGSGNRGSGYTF. CDR3 DNA sequence: TGTGCCACCAGCAGAGATGGGTCAGGGAACAGGGGGTCTGGCTACACCTTC.

This clone was found a few times. The chain employs TRBV5-5 and TRBJ2-6, with D maybe TRBD2 (5 bases). Trimming shortened V by 0 bases and J by 3 bases, and 13 bases separated the two germline ends. CDR1 is SGHKS, CDR2 YYEKEE, per germline (reference sequence). The CDR3 sequence is 17 residues long. The DNA of the CDR3 is TGTGCCAGCAGCTTGGAAGGACTCTCGTTTGGGGCCAACGTCCTGACTTTC. Amino acid sequence: CASSLEGLSFGANVLTF.

The V gene is TRBV5-8, the J gene TRBJ2-3; D possibly corresponds to TRBD2 (5 bases). The V gene's germline CDR1 is SGHTS and CDR2 YDEGEE. CDR3 size: 14 residues. V was trimmed by 2 bases and J by 3 bases, leaving 10 bases between them. CDR3 DNA: TGTGCCAGCAGCTTAAATCTAGCAACAGATACGCAGTATTTT. Encoded protein: CASSLNLATDTQYF.

The gene calls are TRBV2 and TRBJ2-2; D is ambiguous. Germline-derived CDR1 and CDR2 are SNHLY and FYNNEI. V lost 3 bases and J 5 bases, leaving 16 bases between the germline ends. This CDR3 has 16 amino acids. CDR3 sequence: CASSDEVVPSTGELFF. The CDR3 coding sequence is TGTGCCAGCAGTGATGAGGTAGTTCCCTCGACCGGGGAGCTGTTTTTT.

The J gene is TRBJ2-2, the V gene TRBV5-1; 13 bases agree with TRBD2. CDR1 is SGHRS, CDR2 YFSETQ, per germline. This CDR3 is 16 amino acids long. V was pared by 4 bases and J by 4 bases, with 4 bases of the junction left unmatched. The CDR3 DNA follows: TGCGCCAGCAGCCCTAGGACTAGCGGGAGCACCGGGGAGCTGTTTTTT. Encoded protein: CASSPRTSGSTGELFF.

The chain uses TRBV6-1 and TRBJ1-2, with 8 bases that match TRBD1. The CDR3 totals 14 residues. Per the germline V gene, CDR1 is MNHNS and CDR2 is SASEGT. J was trimmed by 5 bases and V by 4 bases; bases with no gene match: 6. The CDR3 reads CASSGTGQVYGYTF. DNA for the CDR3: TGTGCCAGCAGTGGAACGGGACAGGTGTATGGCTACACCTTC.

CDR3 bases: TGTGCCATCAACGGGGGGAGAGGGGAGACCCAGTACTTC. Residues: CAINGGRGETQYF. V gene TRBV10-3 combines with J gene TRBJ2-5; 7 bases are shared with TRBD2. Germline loops: CDR1 ENHRY, CDR2 SYGVKD. The CDR3 extends over 13 amino acids. The J segment lost 5 bases and the V segment lost 7 bases, leaving 7 bases of the junction unmatched.

The chain employs TRBV4-1 and TRBJ1-1; a weak D match, TRBD1 (6 bases). Germline V gives CDR1 MGHRA, CDR2 YSYEKL. Trimming shortened V by 3 bases and J by 11 bases, and 22 bases separated the two germline ends. The CDR3 length is 15 residues. CDR3 in DNA: TGCGCCAGCAGCCACCCCCTAAAGGGGGAGGTGTGGGCTTTCTTT. This sequence encodes CASSHPLKGEVWAFF.

The chain has TRBV10-3 and TRBJ1-5; 7 nucleotides align to TRBD1. Per germline, CDR1 ENHRY and CDR2 SYGVKD. The CDR3 extends over 15 amino acids. Unmatched junction bases numbered 4, after V lost 2 bases and J lost 3 bases. In DNA form, the CDR3 reads TGTGCCATCAGTGAGGCGACAGGGTTCAATCAGCCCCAGCATTTT. Translated: CAISEATGFNQPQHF.

CDR3 nucleotides: TGCGCCAGCAGCTTGGTTGGGGGGAACACCGGGGAGCTGTTTTTT. Translation: CASSLVGGNTGELFF. The chain recombines TRBV5-1 with TRBJ2-2, with D perhaps matching TRBD1 or TRBD2 (5 bases each). Trimming stripped 0 bases from V and 1 base from J, with 7 bases between. CDR3 length: 15 residues. CDR1 and CDR2 (germline): SGHRS, YFSETQ.

This sequence joins TRBV5-1 and TRBJ2-3; possibly TRBD2 for D (6 bases). This CDR3 contains 14 residues. V lost 4 bases and J 1 base, leaving 10 bases between the germline ends. Germline V gene lookup returns CDR1 SGHRS and CDR2 YFSETQ. Written as DNA, the CDR3 is TGCGCCAGCAGCCCGCGGGGCGGCACAGATACGCAGTATTTT. This translates into CASSPRGGTDTQYF.